Sequencing of this TCR beta chain was carried out in a study of T cell responses to AZD1222 COVID-19 vaccine. Study observations and caveats: Recipients of two AZD1222 doses showed rising Spike-specific TCR breadth and depth.

Comment on this clone: What it binds is unknown.

The CDR3 totals 16 residues. V trimming: 1 base; J trimming: 4 bases; junction bases outside the gene matches: 6. The V gene's germline CDR1 is SGHNT and CDR2 YYREEE (reference sequence). Clones were sequenced by immunoSEQ multiplex PCR, and TCRdb holds only the in-frame ones, with some missing. The sample yields 150,000 to 200,000 clones, about 92% seen once. The TCR sequence derives from an adult who received the AZD1222 COVID-19 vaccine. Sample: peripheral blood, taken 28 days after the second AZD1222 dose. The V gene is TRBV5-4, the J gene TRBJ1-5; 9 bases line up with TRBD1. This CDR3 reads CASSLRTGEGNQPQHF. CDR3 bases: TGTGCCAGCAGCTTGAGGACAGGGGAGGGGAATCAGCCCCAGCATTTT.